The 10 T cell receptor beta chains in this list originate from one sample, sequenced in a study of T-cell memory formation after mild COVID-19. TCRdb called the 5' RACE reads again in MiXCR, with one record for every CDR3 protein. The table includes 100,000 to 150,000 distinct CDR3 sequences, approximately 6.3% detected once. The sequenced sample was PBMCs or a T cell subset sorted from them (not recorded which). The receptors come from an adult woman who had mild COVID-19 (a few samples of this study predate the infection). Cell type and time point are not known.

This clonotype occurred many times. This chain joins TRBV11-1 and TRBJ2-1, with TRBD1 as a possible D gene (6 bases). The CDR3 contains 15 residues. Germline CDR1 reads SGHAT; CDR2 reads FQDESV (reference sequence). Trimming left V 1 base short and J 6 bases short, with 13 bases between. The CDR3 sequence is CASSLGVQGRNEQFF. The CDR3 region has the DNA TGTGCCAGCAGCTTAGGAGTACAGGGCCGCAATGAGCAGTTCTTC.

This clonotype has ten or more counts. The V gene is TRBV12-3 or TRBV12-4, the J gene TRBJ2-4; TRBD1 matches 9 bases. V was pared by 3 bases and J by 0 bases, with 6 bases of the junction left unmatched. The CDR3 totals 17 residues. CDR3 in amino acids: CASSLGTGRLAKNIQYF. CDR3 DNA sequence: TGTGCCAGCAGTTTGGGGACAGGGAGGTTAGCCAAAAACATTCAGTACTTC.

V gene TRBV7-3 combines with J gene TRBJ2-2, with D maybe TRBD2 (5 bases). Trimming shortened V by 3 bases and J by 5 bases, and 10 bases separated the two germline ends. The germline CDR1 and CDR2 sequences are SGHTA and FQGTGA. The CDR3 totals 14 residues. In DNA form, the CDR3 reads TGTGCCAGCAGCTTCTCGCGGACTACCGGGGAGCTGTTTTTT. This sequence encodes CASSFSRTTGELFF.

The chain employs TRBV7-9 and TRBJ2-7, with 14 bases that match TRBD2. Germline loops: CDR1 SEHNR, CDR2 FQNEAQ (reference sequence). This CDR3 contains 18 residues. V lost 6 bases, J lost 3 bases, and 13 bases stayed unmatched. The CDR3 DNA reads as TGTGCCAGCAGATCCCTCGCCGGGACTAGCGGGAGTGACTACGAGCAGTACTTC. This codes for CASRSLAGTSGSDYEQYF.

Ten or more counts support this clonotype. The V and J genes are TRBV11-3 and TRBJ2-7, with D possibly being TRBD2 (6 bases). Germline CDR1 is SGHNT and CDR2 is YENEEA. Trimming removed 4 bases from V and 6 bases from J, with 16 bases in between. This CDR3 spans 14 amino acids. The CDR3 DNA reads TGTGCCAGCAGCTCCAGAAATGGGGGGTTCGAGCAGTACTTC. Amino acids: CASSSRNGGFEQYF.

V and J are TRBV11-1 and TRBJ2-7, with a weak D call TRBD1 (5 bases). Trimming shortened V by 3 bases and J by 4 bases, and 13 bases separated the two germline ends. The length of the CDR3 is 14 residues. Germline V lookup: CDR1 SGHAT, CDR2 FQDESV (reference sequence). The CDR3 here is CASSLTDLTYEQYF. CDR3 sequence (DNA): TGTGCCAGCAGCTTGACAGACCTGACGTACGAGCAGTACTTC.

Ten or more counts support this clonotype. The rearrangement uses TRBV7-2 and TRBJ2-2; the D gene could be TRBD1 or TRBD2 (5 bases each). Trimming left V 1 base short and J 4 bases short, with 13 bases between. This CDR3 spans 16 amino acids. Germline CDR1 reads SGHTA; CDR2 reads FQGNSA. The chain's CDR3 is CASSLVWGNPTGELFF. The CDR3 nucleotides are TGTGCCAGCAGCTTAGTTTGGGGGAACCCCACCGGGGAGCTGTTTTTT.

This clonotype was observed a handful of times. The rearrangement uses TRBV6-5 and TRBJ2-2; the D gene is possibly TRBD2 (7 bases). V shed 2 bases and J shed 7 bases, with 14 bases lying between them. Germline V gives CDR1 MNHEY, CDR2 SVGAGI. The CDR3 loop spans 15 amino acids. In nucleotides, the CDR3 is TGTGCCAGCAGTTACGTAGGGGGGGGCGACGGGGAGCTGTTTTTT. Amino acid sequence: CASSYVGGGDGELFF.

This chain connects TRBV21-1 to TRBJ2-1; the DNA was not used to check the table's D call, TRBD2. TRBV21-1 is deemed a pseudogene. CDR3 length: 14 amino acids. The CDR3 loop reads CASSKEEATEEQFF. For the CDR3, the DNA is TGTGCCAGCAGCAAAGAGGAGGCAACAGAAGAGCAGTTCTTC.

Written as DNA, the CDR3 is TGTGCCAGCAGCTTAGCTTTATTGGCCCGGGCGACAGATACGCAGTATTTT. Amino acids: CASSLALLARATDTQYF. V and J are TRBV7-2 and TRBJ2-3; D ambiguous. Trimming cost V 0 bases and J 3 bases, with 16 bases left between them. The CDR3 covers 17 residues. Germline V gene lookup returns CDR1 SGHTA and CDR2 FQGNSA.